These 13 T cell receptor beta chains came from one sample sequenced in a study of T cell changes during pregnancy in multiple sclerosis (dated by TCRdb to about 2019). Library construction relied on the immunoSEQ multiplex PCR assay. The clones in this table, taken by TCRdb from immuneACCESS, are in-frame only. Not every clone is retained; where verified, under half of the shortfall comes from an unresolved V gene, and the cause of the rest is unknown. The sample table records fewer than 130,000 clones; roughly 92% of these occur just once. The ten largest clones take up approximately 3.7% of the sample. The material sequenced was peripheral blood, taken after pregnancy. The source of these receptors is a female donor with multiple sclerosis, enrolled in a pregnancy study.

This chain joins TRBV6-4 and TRBJ2-1; TRBD2 matches 14 bases. V shed 0 bases, J shed 6 bases, and the junction held 1 base outside the gene matches. CDR1 is MRHNA and CDR2 is SNTAGT in the germline V gene. CDR3 length equals 16 residues. The CDR3 region is CASSDSTSGGANEQFF. DNA of the CDR3: TGTGCCAGCAGTGACTCGACTAGCGGGGGGGCCAATGAGCAGTTCTTC.

V usage is TRBV9 and J usage is TRBJ2-1; 8 bases line up with TRBD1. Germline V CDR1 and CDR2: SGDLS, YYNGEE. The ends lost 0 bases at V and 4 bases at J; junction bases unmatched: 3. The CDR3 extends over 15 amino acids. The CDR3 loop is CASSVVQGAYNEQFF. In nucleotides, the CDR3 is TGTGCCAGCAGCGTAGTGCAGGGGGCATACAATGAGCAGTTCTTC.

V is TRBV5-6 and J is TRBJ2-5, with D uncertain. CDR1 is SGHDT, CDR2 YYEEEE, per germline. This CDR3 has 12 residues. Between the trimmed V and J ends, which lost 3 bases and 7 bases, there was a span of 10 bases. The CDR3 loop is CASSSTAGTQYF. In DNA form, the CDR3 reads TGTGCCAGCAGCTCAACCGCCGGGACCCAGTACTTC.

This sequence joins TRBV9 and TRBJ1-5, with D possibly TRBD1 on 6 matching bases. The CDR3 has 13 amino acids. The germline gives CDR1 SGDLS, CDR2 YYNGEE. V lost 2 bases and J 6 bases, leaving 9 bases between the germline ends. CDR3 DNA: TGTGCCAGCAGCGTGTCAGGGGCTCAGCCCCAGCATTTT. Translating gives CASSVSGAQPQHF.

V is TRBV7-3 and J is TRBJ1-2; D is unclear. CDR3 length equals 13 residues. The germline V and J ends were trimmed by 5 bases and 2 bases, with 9 bases remaining between them. In germline, CDR1 is SGHTA, CDR2 FQGTGA. The CDR3: CASSPDTNYGYTF. DNA of the CDR3: TGTGCCAGCAGCCCCGACACGAACTATGGCTACACCTTC.

This clone was counted once. V and J are TRBV9 and TRBJ2-7, with D uncertain. The CDR3 has 15 amino acids. The V and J ends lost 2 bases and 2 bases respectively, with 14 bases between them. The germline V gene encodes CDR1 SGDLS and CDR2 YYNGEE. CDR3 sequence (DNA): TGTGCCAGCAGCGTCACAGCCCTCTCAACCTACGAGCAGTACTTC. This encodes CASSVTALSTYEQYF.

J is TRBJ1-6 and V is TRBV6-1; no firm D call. The germline V gene has CDR1 MNHNS and CDR2 SASEGT. The V end lost 2 bases, the J end lost 0 bases, and 20 bases lay between the germline ends. This CDR3 comprises 20 residues. CDR3 in amino acids: CASSEWPRRTDSSYNSPLHF. The CDR3 nucleotides are TGTGCCAGCAGTGAATGGCCCAGGAGGACCGATAGCTCCTATAATTCACCCCTCCACTTT.

The chain employs TRBV19 and TRBJ2-6; D gene uncertain. V was trimmed by 3 bases and J by 2 bases, leaving 8 bases between them. Germline V gives CDR1 LNHDA, CDR2 SQIVND (reference sequence). CDR3 length: 15 residues. The CDR3 sequence: CASSIGQAGANVLTF. The CDR3 DNA follows: TGTGCCAGTAGTATCGGTCAAGCTGGGGCCAACGTCCTGACTTTC.

This clone was observed a few times. The rearrangement uses TRBV14 and TRBJ1-1, with 9 nucleotides matching TRBD1. V shed 5 bases and J 3 bases; nucleotides not matched to a gene: 1. Per germline, CDR1 SGHDN and CDR2 FVKESK. The CDR3 is made up of 13 amino acids. The CDR3 DNA follows: TGTGCCAGCAGCGGACAGGGGTACACTGAAGCTTTCTTT. Translation gives CASSGQGYTEAFF.

The chain carries TRBV12-5 and TRBJ1-5; TRBD1 is a possible D gene (5 bases). Germline assignment: CDR1 LGHNT and CDR2 FRNRAP. The V end lost 6 bases, the J end lost 6 bases, and 18 bases lay between the germline ends. The CDR3 length is 15 residues. The CDR3 loop is CASGPWPGQGQPQHF. As DNA, the CDR3 is TGTGCTAGTGGCCCCTGGCCCGGGCAGGGTCAGCCCCAGCATTTT.

V usage is TRBV6-5 and J usage is TRBJ1-3; D gene ambiguous. This CDR3 contains 16 residues. Trimming took off 4 bases at V and 0 bases at J, with 13 bases between the two ends. Germline V gene lookup returns CDR1 MNHEY and CDR2 SVGAGI. The CDR3, as DNA: TGTGCCAGCAGTTTCAGTCGGGGTAGCTCTGGAAACACCATATATTTT. It codes for CASSFSRGSSGNTIYF.

The rearrangement uses TRBV19 and TRBJ1-2; 8 bases agree with TRBD1. This CDR3 is built from 13 residues. Per germline, CDR1 LNHDA and CDR2 SQIVND (reference sequence). J was trimmed by 4 bases and V by 10 bases; bases with no gene match: 8. This chain's CDR3 is CAIRDRNFYGYTF. The DNA for the CDR3 is TGTGCCATCAGGGACAGGAACTTCTATGGCTACACCTTC.

The chain has TRBV7-3 and TRBJ2-5; D possibly corresponds to TRBD2 (6 bases). With 0 bases removed from V and 5 bases from J, the gap between germline ends came to 16 bases. The CDR3 extends over 16 amino acids. Germline V gene lookup returns CDR1 SGHTA and CDR2 FQGTGA. As DNA, the CDR3 is TGTGCCAGCAGCTTAACCCGCCAGGGTGGGGGGGAGACCCAGTACTTC. Amino acid sequence: CASSLTRQGGGETQYF. Looking up the rest from reference TRBV7-3 and TRBJ2-5 gives the full variable domain: GAGVSQTPSNKVTEKGKYVELRCDPISGHTALYWYRQSLGQGPEFLIYFQGTGAADDSGLPNDRFFAVRPEGSVSTLKIQRTERGDSAVYLCASSLTRQGGGETQYFGPGTRLLVL.